This T cell receptor beta chain stems from a study of beta chain features in type 1 diabetes. The whole isolated RNA underwent reverse transcription, so sequencing captured expressed TCRB transcripts. Around 3.7 million reads was the average for naive, central memory and regulatory T cell samples. Here immunoSEQ multiplex PCR was the method, and the copy in TCRdb shows in-frame clones only, minus some. The sample lists more than 150,000 clones; 8.5% to 10% were seen once. V lost 4 bases to trimming and J lost 6 bases; unmatched junction nucleotides: 5. Germline loops: CDR1 MNHEY, CDR2 SVGAGI. The CDR3 is made up of 13 amino acids. This clone was picked up a small number of times. As yet, its antigen is unknown. Study-level findings and limits: Type 1 diabetes patients showed a moderate but significant shortening of TCRB CDR3s in all four CD4+ subsets.

The sequence was collected from a woman in her twenties or thirties with type 1 diabetes. This chain links TRBV6-5 with TRBJ1-2, with TRBD1 matching 7 bases. The sequencing sample was made of central memory CD4+ T cells from blood. The CDR3 DNA is TGTGCCAGCAGTTTCACAGGGGCTAATGGCTACACCTTC. Translating it yields CASSFTGANGYTF.